This entry lists 20 T cell receptor beta chains sequenced from one sample in a study of blood T cell repertoires in COVID-19. Here immunoSEQ multiplex PCR was the method, and the copy in TCRdb shows in-frame clones only, minus some. The profile shows a few hundred thousand clones, more than 80% of them singletons. Source material: peripheral blood. All receptors come from a woman between 45 and 60 years old with COVID-19, enrolled during active disease.

The chain links TRBV7-2 to TRBJ2-2, with 10 nucleotides matching TRBD2. Germline lookup yields CDR1 SGHTA and CDR2 FQGNSA. J was trimmed by 6 bases and V by 4 bases; bases with no gene match: 5. The length of the CDR3 is 15 residues. CDR3 sequence reads: CASSSSGRRAGELFF. DNA for the CDR3: TGTGCCAGCAGCTCTAGCGGGAGACGGGCCGGGGAGCTGTTTTTT. Combining the CDR3 with reference TRBV7-2 and TRBJ2-2 gives the whole variable domain GAGVSQSPSNKVTEKGKDVELRCDPISGHTALYWYRQSLGQGLEFLIYFQGNSAPDKSGLPSDRFSAERTGGSVSTLTIQRTQQEDSAVYLCASSSSGRRAGELFFGEGSRLTVL.

CDR3 sequence reads: CATTGVREQFF. As DNA, the CDR3 is TGTGCCACCACCGGGGTTCGGGAGCAGTTCTTC. The rearrangement links TRBV6-5 to TRBJ2-1; TRBD2 is a possible D gene (5 bases). The CDR3 is made up of 11 amino acids. The germline gives CDR1 MNHEY, CDR2 SVGAGI. The germline V and J ends were trimmed by 10 bases and 10 bases, with 14 bases remaining between them.

The chain is built from TRBV14 and TRBJ2-3; D perhaps matches TRBD2 (5 bases). Germline values: CDR1 SGHDN, CDR2 FVKESK. V dropped 3 bases and J dropped 2 bases, with 15 bases sitting between them. This CDR3 region has 16 residues. In nucleotides, the CDR3 is TGTGCCAGCAGCCACCTACGGACTTCGACCACAGATACGCAGTATTTT. Protein sequence: CASSHLRTSTTDTQYF.

The chain employs TRBV30 and TRBJ1-2; D is undetermined. The germline V gene encodes CDR1 GTSNPN and CDR2 SVGIG (reference sequence). Between the trimmed V and J ends, which lost 2 bases and 0 bases, there was a span of 16 bases. The CDR3 length is 16 residues. The CDR3 is CAWSTDYRVTNYGYTF. The CDR3 DNA sequence: TGTGCCTGGAGTACGGACTACAGAGTTACTAACTATGGCTACACCTTC.

The V gene is TRBV13, the J gene TRBJ2-1; D remains unclear. The CDR3 loop spans 15 amino acids. In germline, CDR1 is PRHDT, CDR2 FYEKMQ (reference sequence). Between the trimmed V and J ends, which lost 5 bases and 7 bases, there was a span of 18 bases. CDR3 in amino acids: CASSRVAVLKNEQFF. The CDR3 coding sequence is TGTGCCAGCAGCCGAGTCGCGGTCCTAAAGAATGAGCAGTTCTTC.

This clone is a singleton in its sample. This chain connects TRBV20-1 to TRBJ1-5; a weak D match, TRBD1 (5 bases). The CDR3 totals 16 residues. Germline V gene data show CDR1 as DFQATT and CDR2 as SNEGSKA (reference sequence). V was pared by 3 bases and J by 1 base, with 16 bases between. In DNA form, the CDR3 reads TGCAGTGCTAGTAGGGCGCAGGGTGGCAGCAATCAGCCCCAGCATTTT. Translated: CSASRAQGGSNQPQHF.

J is TRBJ2-7 and V is TRBV6-5; a weak D match, TRBD2 (6 bases). This CDR3 spans 15 amino acids. Trimming shortened V by 0 bases and J by 3 bases, and 12 bases separated the two germline ends. The germline gives CDR1 MNHEY, CDR2 SVGAGI. In nucleotides, the CDR3 is TGTGCCAGCAGTTACTCCCGAACTAGCTTCTACGAGCAGTACTTC. It yields the protein CASSYSRTSFYEQYF.

CDR3 bases: TGCGCCAGCAGACTAGCCGGGACCAGGGGGGACATTCAGTACTTC. This codes for CASRLAGTRGDIQYF. The chain is built from TRBV5-1 and TRBJ2-4; a possible D gene is TRBD1 (7 bases). Germline CDR1 SGHRS, CDR2 YFSETQ. Trimming took 5 bases from V and 8 from J, leaving 20 bases between them. This CDR3 contains 15 residues. Drawing the rest from reference TRBV5-1 and TRBJ2-4, the complete variable domain is KAGVTQTPRYLIKTRGQQVTLSCSPISGHRSVSWYQQTPGQGLQFLFEYFSETQRNKGNFPGRFSGRQFSNSRSEMNVSTLELGDSALYLCASRLAGTRGDIQYFGAGTRLSVL.

The chain uses TRBV11-2 and TRBJ2-2; 8 bases match TRBD2. The germline gives CDR1 SGHAT, CDR2 FQNNGV. CDR3 length: 19 amino acids. V was pared by 3 bases and J by 6 bases, with 18 bases of the junction left unmatched. In nucleotides, the CDR3 is TGTGCCAGCAGCTTCTATCGCTTACCGGGACTAGTTGTCCCCGGGGAGCTGTTTTTT. It is translated as CASSFYRLPGLVVPGELFF.

The chain recombines TRBV6-1 with TRBJ1-1; possibly TRBD1 for D (6 bases). The CDR3 length is 16 residues. From germline, CDR1 is MNHNS and CDR2 SASEGT. Trimming removed 0 bases at V and 3 bases at J, with 14 bases between. The CDR3 region has the DNA TGTGCCAGCAGTGAAGCATTCGGGGGGGCGGACACTGAAGCTTTCTTT. Its translation is CASSEAFGGADTEAFF.

This clone is a singleton in its sample. This sequence joins TRBV12-3 or TRBV12-4 and TRBJ1-2; D may be TRBD1 (6 bases). V lost 5 bases to trimming and J lost 4 bases, with 11 bases between them. The length of the CDR3 is 13 residues. CDR3 protein: CASSPGHTYGYTF. The CDR3 DNA reads as TGTGCCAGCAGTCCGGGACACACCTATGGCTACACCTTC.

The rearrangement links TRBV27 to TRBJ1-2; tentatively, D is TRBD1 (6 bases). V was trimmed by 2 bases and J by 4 bases, leaving 11 bases between them. Per germline, CDR1 MNHEY and CDR2 SMNVEV (reference sequence). This CDR3 comprises 14 residues. The CDR3 nucleotides read TGTGCCAGCAGTTTAAAACAGGGCAGCTATGGCTACACCTTC. It is translated as CASSLKQGSYGYTF.

Concerning this clone: Mismatch with germline at one junction end may stem from a read error. This chain uses TRBV2 with TRBJ2-2; no firm D call. Germline CDR1 reads SNHLY; CDR2 reads FYNNEI. The CDR3 spans 15 residues. The DNA for the CDR3 is TGTGCCAGCAGAGAAGGAAGAAGAGGCACCGGGGAGCTGTTTTTT. Translated, it gives CASREGRRGTGELFF.

This chain joins TRBV19 and TRBJ2-7; 7 nucleotides match TRBD2. The J segment lost 7 bases and the V segment lost 5 bases, leaving 8 bases of the junction unmatched. Germline-derived CDR1 and CDR2 are LNHDA and SQIVND (reference sequence). The CDR3 contains 13 residues. In nucleotides, the CDR3 is TGTGCCAGTAGTCCGAGCGGGATATGGGAGCAGTACTTC. This encodes CASSPSGIWEQYF.

This clone has a single count. The V call is TRBV5-5, the J call TRBJ1-2; possible D gene TRBD1, 6 bases. CDR1 and CDR2 (germline): SGHKS, YYEKEE (reference sequence). The V end lost 1 base, the J end lost 3 bases, and 13 bases lay between the germline ends. The CDR3 loop spans 15 amino acids. The CDR3 DNA follows: TGTGCCAGCAGCTTGACGACCGACAGGTACTATGGCTACACCTTC. Its protein product is CASSLTTDRYYGYTF. The full variable domain, completed using reference TRBV5-5 and TRBJ1-2, is DAGVTQSPTHLIKTRGQQVTLRCSPISGHKSVSWYQQVLGQGPQFIFQYYEKEERGRGNFPDRFSARQFPNYSSELNVNALLLGDSALYLCASSLTTDRYYGYTFGSGTRLTVV.

This sequence joins TRBV4-1 and TRBJ1-1; no firm D call. Germline CDR1 and CDR2: MGHRA and YSYEKL. This CDR3 has 13 residues. Trimming shortened V by 4 bases and J by 1 base, and 7 bases separated the two germline ends. In nucleotides, the CDR3 is TGCGCCAGCAGCCTTCTTTGGAACACTGAAGCTTTCTTT. Translation: CASSLLWNTEAFF.

The rearrangement uses TRBV30 and TRBJ2-1; 11 bases are a match to TRBD2. Trimming took 0 bases from V and 0 from J; bases not matched to a gene: 7. The germline V gene encodes CDR1 GTSNPN and CDR2 SVGIG (reference sequence). This CDR3 is built from 18 residues. The CDR3 region is CAWSVRLAGGGSYNEQFF. DNA of the CDR3: TGTGCCTGGAGTGTACGGCTAGCGGGAGGTGGCTCCTACAATGAGCAGTTCTTC.

The chain combines TRBV11-3 with TRBJ2-7; 9 nucleotides match TRBD1. Germline V gene sequence: CDR1 SGHNT, CDR2 YENEEA. The CDR3 is made up of 14 amino acids. The V gene end was trimmed by 2 bases and the J gene end by 5 bases; junction bases not matched to a gene: 4. In DNA, the CDR3 is TGTGCCAGCAGCTTATACAGGGGGCAGGACGAGCAGTACTTC. Translated: CASSLYRGQDEQYF.

This rearrangement joins TRBV24-1 to TRBJ2-6; a weak D match, TRBD1 (6 bases). CDR1 KGHDR and CDR2 SFDVKD come from the germline V gene. The CDR3 loop spans 14 amino acids. V lost 8 bases to trimming and J lost 4 bases, with 11 bases between them. Written as DNA, the CDR3 is TGTGCCACCAAGAGGGGGATAGGGGCCAACGTCCTGACTTTC. This encodes CATKRGIGANVLTF.

The chain uses TRBV6-5 and TRBJ1-1; 11 bases align to TRBD1. Germline-derived CDR1 and CDR2 are MNHEY and SVGAGI. CDR3 size: 14 residues. V lost 7 bases, J lost 5 bases, and 6 bases stayed unmatched. The CDR3: CASTKDRGRTEAFF. CDR3 DNA: TGTGCCAGCACTAAGGACAGGGGGCGGACTGAAGCTTTCTTT.